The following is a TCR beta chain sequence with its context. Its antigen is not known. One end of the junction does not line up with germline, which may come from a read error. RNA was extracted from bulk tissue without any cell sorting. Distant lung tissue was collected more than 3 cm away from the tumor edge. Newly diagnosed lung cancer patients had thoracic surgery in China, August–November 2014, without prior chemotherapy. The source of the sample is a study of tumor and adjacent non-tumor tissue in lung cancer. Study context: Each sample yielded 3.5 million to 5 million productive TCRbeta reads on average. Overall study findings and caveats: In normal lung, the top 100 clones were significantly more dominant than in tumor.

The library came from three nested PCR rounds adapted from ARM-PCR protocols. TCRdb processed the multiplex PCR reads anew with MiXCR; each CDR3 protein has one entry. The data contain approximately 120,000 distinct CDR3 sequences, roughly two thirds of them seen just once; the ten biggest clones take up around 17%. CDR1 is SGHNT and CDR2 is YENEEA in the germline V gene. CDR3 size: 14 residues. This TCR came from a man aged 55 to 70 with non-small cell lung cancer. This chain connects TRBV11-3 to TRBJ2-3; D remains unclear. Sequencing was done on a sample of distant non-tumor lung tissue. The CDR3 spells CANSLVGITDTQYF. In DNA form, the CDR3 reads TGTGCCAACAGCTTAGTCGGCATCACAGATACGCAGTATTTT.